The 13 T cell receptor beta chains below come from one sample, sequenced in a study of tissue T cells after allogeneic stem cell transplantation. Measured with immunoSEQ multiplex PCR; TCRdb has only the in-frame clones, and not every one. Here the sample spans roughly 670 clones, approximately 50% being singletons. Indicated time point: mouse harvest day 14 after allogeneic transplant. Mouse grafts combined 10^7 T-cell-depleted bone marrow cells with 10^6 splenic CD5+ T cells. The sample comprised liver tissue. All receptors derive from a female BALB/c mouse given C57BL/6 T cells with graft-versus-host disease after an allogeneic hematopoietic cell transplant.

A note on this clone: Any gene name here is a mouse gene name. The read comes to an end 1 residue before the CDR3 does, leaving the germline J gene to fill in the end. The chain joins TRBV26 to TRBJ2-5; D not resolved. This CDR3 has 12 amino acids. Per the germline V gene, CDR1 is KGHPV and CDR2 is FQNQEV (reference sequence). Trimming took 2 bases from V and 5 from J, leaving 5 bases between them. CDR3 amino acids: CASSLEGDTQYF. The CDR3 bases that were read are TGTGCCAGCAGTCTGGAGGGAGACACCCAGTAC.

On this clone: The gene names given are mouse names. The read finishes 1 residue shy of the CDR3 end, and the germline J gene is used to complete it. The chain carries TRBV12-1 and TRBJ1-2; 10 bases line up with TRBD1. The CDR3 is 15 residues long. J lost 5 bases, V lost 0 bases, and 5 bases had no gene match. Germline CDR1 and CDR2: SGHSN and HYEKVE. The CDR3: CASSLRDRGRSDYTF. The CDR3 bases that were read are TGTGCCAGCTCTCTCCGGGACAGGGGAAGGTCCGACTACACC.

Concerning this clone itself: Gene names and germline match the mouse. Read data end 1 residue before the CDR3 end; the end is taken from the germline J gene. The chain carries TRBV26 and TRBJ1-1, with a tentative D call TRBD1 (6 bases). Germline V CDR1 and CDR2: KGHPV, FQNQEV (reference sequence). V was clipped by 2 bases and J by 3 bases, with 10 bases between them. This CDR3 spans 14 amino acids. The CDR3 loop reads CASSLRGAYTEVFF. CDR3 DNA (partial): TGTGCCAGCAGTCTGAGGGGGGCTTACACAGAAGTCTTC.

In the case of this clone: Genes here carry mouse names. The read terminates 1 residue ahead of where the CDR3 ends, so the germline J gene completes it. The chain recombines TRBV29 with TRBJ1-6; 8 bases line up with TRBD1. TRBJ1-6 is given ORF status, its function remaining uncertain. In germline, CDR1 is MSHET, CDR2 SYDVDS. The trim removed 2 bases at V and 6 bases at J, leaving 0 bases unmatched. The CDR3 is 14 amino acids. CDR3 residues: CASSLTGGNSPLYF. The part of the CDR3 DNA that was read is TGTGCTAGCAGTTTAACAGGGGGTAATTCGCCCCTCTAC.

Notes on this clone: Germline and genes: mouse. The CDR3 loop reads CASRTGTGGREQYF. The sequenced part of the CDR3 DNA is TGTGCCAGCAGGACCGGGACAGGGGGCAGGGAACAGTAC. This sequence joins TRBV26 and TRBJ2-7; TRBD1 agrees at 12 bases. The CDR3 goes on 1 residue after the read ends, and that part is filled in from the germline J gene. In germline, CDR1 is KGHPV, CDR2 FQNQEV (reference sequence). The ends lost 6 bases at V and 7 bases at J; junction bases unmatched: 7. The CDR3 extends over 14 amino acids.

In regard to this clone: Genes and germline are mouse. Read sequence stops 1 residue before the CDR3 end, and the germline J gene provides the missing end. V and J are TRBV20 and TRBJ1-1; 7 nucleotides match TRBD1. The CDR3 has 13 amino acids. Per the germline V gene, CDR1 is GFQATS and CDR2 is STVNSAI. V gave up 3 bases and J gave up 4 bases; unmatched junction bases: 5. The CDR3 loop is CGARTGVGTEVFF. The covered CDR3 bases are TGTGGTGCTAGAACAGGGGTGGGCACAGAAGTCTTC.

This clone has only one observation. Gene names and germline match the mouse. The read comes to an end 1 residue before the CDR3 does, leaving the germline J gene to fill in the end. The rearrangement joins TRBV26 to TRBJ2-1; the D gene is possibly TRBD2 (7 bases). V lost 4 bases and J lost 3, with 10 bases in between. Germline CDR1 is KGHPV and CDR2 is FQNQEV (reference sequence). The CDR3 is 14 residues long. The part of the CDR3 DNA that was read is TGTGCCAGCAGTCCCCTGGGGGCCTATGCTGAGCAGTTC. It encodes CASSPLGAYAEQF. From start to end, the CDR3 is CASSPLGAYAEQFF.

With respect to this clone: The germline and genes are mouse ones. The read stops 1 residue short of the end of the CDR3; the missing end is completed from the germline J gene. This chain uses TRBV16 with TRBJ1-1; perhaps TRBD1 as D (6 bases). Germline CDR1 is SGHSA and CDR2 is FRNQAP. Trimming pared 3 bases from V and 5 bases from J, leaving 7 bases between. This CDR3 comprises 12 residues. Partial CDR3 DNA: TGTGCAAGCAGCTTCGGGACAACAGAAGTCTTC. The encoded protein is CASSFGTTEVF. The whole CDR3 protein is CASSFGTTEVFF.

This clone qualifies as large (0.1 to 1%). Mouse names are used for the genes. The CDR3 protein is CASSPGQPNSDYTF. The CDR3 bases that were read are TGTGCCAGCAGCCCGGGACAGCCAAACTCCGACTACACC. The chain links TRBV26 to TRBJ1-2; the match to TRBD1 covers 7 bases. The missing CDR3 end, 1 residue past where the read stops, is filled in from the germline J gene. V lost 6 bases, J lost 0 bases, and 4 bases stayed unmatched. Germline CDR1 reads KGHPV; CDR2 reads FQNQEV (reference sequence). There are 14 residues in the CDR3.

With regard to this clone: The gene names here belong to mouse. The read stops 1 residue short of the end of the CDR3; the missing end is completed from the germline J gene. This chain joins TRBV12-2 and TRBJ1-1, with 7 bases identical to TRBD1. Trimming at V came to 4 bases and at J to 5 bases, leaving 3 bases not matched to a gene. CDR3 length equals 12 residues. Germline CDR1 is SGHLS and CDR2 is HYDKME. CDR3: CASSLQGTEVFF. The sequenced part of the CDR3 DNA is TGTGCCAGCTCCCTACAGGGGACAGAAGTCTTC.

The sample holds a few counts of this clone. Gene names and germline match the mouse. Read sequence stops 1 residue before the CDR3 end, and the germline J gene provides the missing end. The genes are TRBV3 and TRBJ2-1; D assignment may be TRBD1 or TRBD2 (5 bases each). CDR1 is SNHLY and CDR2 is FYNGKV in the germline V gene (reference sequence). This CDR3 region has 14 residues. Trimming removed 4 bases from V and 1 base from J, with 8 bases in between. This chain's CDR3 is CASSSRGNYAEQFF. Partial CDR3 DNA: TGTGCCAGCAGCTCGCGGGGGAACTATGCTGAGCAGTTC. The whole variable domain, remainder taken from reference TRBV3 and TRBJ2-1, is GPKVLQIPSHQIIDMGQMVTLNCDPVSNHLYFYWYKQILGQQMEFLVNFYNGKVMEKSKLFKDQFSVERPDGSYFTLKIQPTALEDSAVYFCASSSRGNYAEQFFGPGTRLTVL.

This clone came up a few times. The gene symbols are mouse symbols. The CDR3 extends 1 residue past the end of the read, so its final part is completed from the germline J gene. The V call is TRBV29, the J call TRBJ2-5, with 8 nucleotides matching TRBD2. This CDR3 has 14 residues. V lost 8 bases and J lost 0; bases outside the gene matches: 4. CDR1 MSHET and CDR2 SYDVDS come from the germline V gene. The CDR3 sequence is CASAGGINQDTQYF. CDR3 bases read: TGTGCTAGCGCTGGGGGGATTAACCAAGACACCCAGTAC.

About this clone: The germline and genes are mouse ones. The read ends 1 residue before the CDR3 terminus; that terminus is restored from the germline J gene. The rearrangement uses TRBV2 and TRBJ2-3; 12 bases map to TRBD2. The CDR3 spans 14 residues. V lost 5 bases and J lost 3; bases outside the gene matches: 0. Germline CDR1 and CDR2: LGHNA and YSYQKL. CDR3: CASSGLGGAETLYF. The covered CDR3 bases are TGTGCCAGCAGCGGACTGGGGGGGGCAGAAACGCTGTAT.